The 3 T cell receptor beta chains below all came from one sample that was sequenced in a study of CD8+ T cells in alopecia areata. Extracted RNA was reverse transcribed, and the resulting cDNA served as sequencing template. TCRdb's copy holds only in-frame clones and misses some; the assay was immunoSEQ multiplex PCR. The table lists more than 85,000 clones, 35% to 45% of them singletons. The sequenced sample was CD4+ T cells sorted from blood. Receptor source: a human donor with alopecia areata.

There are a few counts of this clone. This sequence joins TRBV28 and TRBJ2-2; no reliable D call. Germline V gives CDR1 MDHEN, CDR2 SYDVKM. CDR3 length: 11 amino acids. V was cut by 2 bases and J by 7 bases, with 2 bases left in between. Here the CDR3 DNA reads TGTGCCAGCAGTTTAGTCGGGGAGCTGTTTTTT. This encodes CASSLVGELFF.

This rearrangement joins TRBV7-3 to TRBJ2-3; 13 bases are shared with TRBD2. Germline assignment: CDR1 SGHTA and CDR2 FQGTGA. This CDR3 comprises 15 residues. J lost 3 bases, V lost 4 bases, and 1 base had no gene match. The CDR3 here is CASSSGLAGTDTQYF. DNA of the CDR3: TGTGCCAGCAGCTCGGGACTAGCGGGAACAGATACGCAGTATTTT.

This chain links TRBV7-9 with TRBJ2-1; no clear D gene. Germline values: CDR1 SEHNR, CDR2 FQNEAQ (reference sequence). V lost 3 bases and J 6 bases, leaving 12 bases between the germline ends. The CDR3 runs to 14 residues. The CDR3 DNA is TGTGCCAGCAGCTTTAACGAACCCTTCAATGAGCAGTTCTTC. Its protein is CASSFNEPFNEQFF.